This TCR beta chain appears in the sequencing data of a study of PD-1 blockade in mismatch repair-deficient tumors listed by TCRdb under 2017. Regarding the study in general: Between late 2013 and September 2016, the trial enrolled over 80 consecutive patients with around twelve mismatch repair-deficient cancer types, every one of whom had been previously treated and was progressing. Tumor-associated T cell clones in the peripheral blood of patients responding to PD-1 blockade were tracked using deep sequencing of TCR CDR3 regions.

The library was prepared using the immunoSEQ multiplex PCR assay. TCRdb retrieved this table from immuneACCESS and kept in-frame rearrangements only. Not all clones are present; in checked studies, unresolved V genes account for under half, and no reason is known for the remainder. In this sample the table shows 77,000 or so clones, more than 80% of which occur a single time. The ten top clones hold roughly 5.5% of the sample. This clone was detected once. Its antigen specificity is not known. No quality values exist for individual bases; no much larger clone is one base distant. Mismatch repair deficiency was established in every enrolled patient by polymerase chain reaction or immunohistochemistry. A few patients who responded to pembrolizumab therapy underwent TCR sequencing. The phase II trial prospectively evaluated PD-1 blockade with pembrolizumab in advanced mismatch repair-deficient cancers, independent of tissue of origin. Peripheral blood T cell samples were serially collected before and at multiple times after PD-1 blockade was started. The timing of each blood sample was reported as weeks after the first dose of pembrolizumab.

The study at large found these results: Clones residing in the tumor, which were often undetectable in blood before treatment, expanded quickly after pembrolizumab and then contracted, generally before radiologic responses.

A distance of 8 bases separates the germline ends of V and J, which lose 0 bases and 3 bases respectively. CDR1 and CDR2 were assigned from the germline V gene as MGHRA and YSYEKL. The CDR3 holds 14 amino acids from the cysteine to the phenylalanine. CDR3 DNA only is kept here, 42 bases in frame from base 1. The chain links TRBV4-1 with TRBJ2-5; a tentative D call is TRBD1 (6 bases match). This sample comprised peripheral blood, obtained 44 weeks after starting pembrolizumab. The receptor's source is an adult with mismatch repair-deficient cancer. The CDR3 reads CASSQERGKETQYF. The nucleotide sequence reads TGCGCCAGCAGCCAAGAAAGGGGGAAAGAGACCCAGTACTTC.